This T cell receptor (beta chain) was sequenced in a study of T cells in Graves' hyperthyroidism and ophthalmopathy. Template material for amplifying TCR beta CDR3 regions consisted of RNA transcripts. The primer set for the first-round RT-PCR of the TCR CDR3 was HTBI. Each CDR3 protein is one row after TCRdb ran MiXCR on the multiplex PCR reads. The sample yields about 210,000 distinct CDR3 sequences, 17% seen once. This clonotype was observed at least ten times. V was clipped by 7 bases and J by 2 bases, with 9 bases between them. The CDR3 loop spans 12 amino acids. This receptor was identified in a man in his fifties with Graves' hyperthyroidism. Input material: blood. The rearrangement uses TRBV12-3 or TRBV12-4 and TRBJ2-7; D perhaps matches TRBD2 (5 bases). The CDR3 region is CASTDLTYEQYF. The CDR3 DNA reads TGTGCCAGCACGGACTTAACCTACGAGCAGTACTTC.